The 4 T cell receptor beta chains given below trace back to one sample, sequenced in a study of kidney transplant recipient with SARS-CoV-2 infection. TCRdb itself ran the reads through MiXCR, one entry per CDR3 protein. The sample contains about 250,000 distinct CDR3 sequences, more than 25% of which appear only once. The material was a blood sample, obtained at baseline and between days 110 and 120 from a kidney transplant recipient. These receptors originate from a male patient aged 30 to 40 who had COVID-19 and was a kidney transplant recipient. Some T cells here may be from the graft donor.

Note on this clonotype: A read error is possible here, since a much larger clone lies one base away. The chain recombines TRBV8-2 with TRBJ1-2. TRBV8-2 is given as a pseudogene. This CDR3 has 16 amino acids. CDR3 region: CGSARPDSRRTYGYTF. CDR3 in DNA: TGTGGCAGTGCCAGGCCTGATAGCCGAAGGACCTATGGCTACACCTTC.

Remarks on this clonotype: This clone may be a read error of a much larger clone one base away. This chain links TRBV9 with TRBJ1-2; no firm D call. Trimming stripped 7 bases from V and 4 bases from J, with 23 bases between. CDR3 length equals 16 residues. Germline V gene sequence: CDR1 SGDLS, CDR2 YYNGEE. In DNA form, the CDR3 reads TGTGCCAGCCCCACAGTGTACTCAAGAAAGACCTATGGCTACACCTTC. Amino acid sequence: CASPTVYSRKTYGYTF.

This clonotype was detected many times. The junction departs from the called germline gene at one end, perhaps through a read error. This chain links TRBV19 with TRBJ1-2; D gene ambiguous. Germline CDR1 LNHDA, CDR2 SQIVND (reference sequence). This CDR3 spans 12 amino acids. The CDR3: CASSLEGYGYTF. The CDR3 DNA sequence: TGTGCCAGTAGTCTAGAGGGATATGGCTACACCTTC.

This clonotype has a count of ten or more. The chain recombines TRBV9 with TRBJ2-7; no clear D gene. The CDR3 loop spans 14 amino acids. Germline V CDR1 and CDR2: SGDLS, YYNGEE. Trimming removed 0 bases at V and 3 bases at J, with 10 bases between. For the CDR3, the DNA is TGTGCCAGCAGCGTAGGTGGAGAAGACTACGAGCAGTACTTC. The encoded protein is CASSVGGEDYEQYF.